The 18 T cell receptor beta chains in this list originate from one sample, sequenced in a study of blood T cell repertoires in COVID-19. TCRdb keeps only in-frame clones here, not all; method: immunoSEQ multiplex PCR. Found here are some 170,000 clones, approximately 80% of them singletons; the top ten hold just over 8.5%. The specimen sequenced was peripheral blood. Every receptor here comes from a woman in her forties or fifties with active or convalescent COVID-19.

The chain is built from TRBV4-2 and TRBJ1-4; 10 nucleotides align to TRBD1. Per the germline V gene, CDR1 is LGHNA and CDR2 is YNFKEQ. The CDR3 consists of 16 residues. V was clipped by 1 base and J by 4 bases; unmatched bases: 3. This CDR3 reads CASSQGGTGVNEKLFF. Here the CDR3 DNA reads TGTGCCAGCAGCCAAGGCGGGACAGGGGTTAATGAAAAACTGTTTTTT.

The chain joins TRBV28 to TRBJ2-7, with D hard to call. Between the trimmed V and J ends, which lost 6 bases and 3 bases, there was a span of 3 bases. The length of the CDR3 is 10 residues. CDR1 and CDR2 (germline): MDHEN, SYDVKM. CDR3: CASSGYEQYF. The CDR3 DNA sequence: TGTGCCAGCAGCGGCTACGAGCAGTACTTC. Based on the CDR3 plus reference TRBV28 and TRBJ2-7, the full variable domain is DVKVTQSSRYLVKRTGEKVFLECVQDMDHENMFWYRQDPGLGLRLIYFSYDVKMKEKGDIPEGYSVSREKKERFSLILESASTNQTSMYLCASSGYEQYFGPGTRLTVT.

The J gene is TRBJ1-6, the V gene TRBV28, with TRBD1 matching over 7 bases. This CDR3 has 15 amino acids. From germline, CDR1 is MDHEN and CDR2 SYDVKM. The V segment lost 4 bases and the J segment 4 bases; nucleotides outside the gene matches: 4. CDR3 protein: CASSSLDRYNSPLHF. In DNA, the CDR3 is TGTGCCAGCAGTTCCCTGGACAGGTATAATTCACCCCTCCACTTT.

This clone was recorded a few times. The gene calls are TRBV10-3 and TRBJ1-6; 7 bases agree with TRBD1. The CDR3 extends over 13 amino acids. The V segment lost 10 bases and the J segment 7 bases; nucleotides outside the gene matches: 7. Per the germline V gene, CDR1 is ENHRY and CDR2 is SYGVKD. The DNA of the CDR3 is TGTGCCACCACAGGGGAGGCGAATTCACCCCTCCACTTT. This encodes CATTGEANSPLHF.

This sequence joins TRBV5-1 and TRBJ1-1; 10 bases align to TRBD1. Looked up from germline, CDR1 is SGHRS and CDR2 is YFSETQ. This CDR3 spans 17 amino acids. Trimming took 5 bases from V and 0 from J; bases not matched to a gene: 10. The CDR3 protein is CASSPGTGDKMNTEAFF. CDR3 nucleotides: TGCGCCAGCAGTCCCGGGACAGGGGACAAAATGAACACTGAAGCTTTCTTT.

This clone was recorded a few times. The chain uses TRBV6-4 and TRBJ2-7, with TRBD2 identical over 11 bases. The length of the CDR3 is 18 residues. V trimming: 8 bases; J trimming: 1 base; junction bases outside the gene matches: 16. Per germline, CDR1 MRHNA and CDR2 SNTAGT. CDR3 protein: CASRHELAGAQPSYEQYF. CDR3 in DNA: TGTGCCAGCCGGCACGAACTAGCGGGGGCTCAGCCTTCCTACGAGCAGTACTTC.

V usage is TRBV14 and J usage is TRBJ1-2, with 9 nucleotides matching TRBD1. The CDR3 extends over 16 amino acids. Trimming cost V 4 bases and J 2 bases; bases outside gene matches: 8. The germline gives CDR1 SGHDN, CDR2 FVKESK. The chain's CDR3 is CASSRRQGDHNYGYTF. The CDR3 region has the DNA TGTGCCAGCAGCCGCCGACAGGGGGACCACAACTATGGCTACACCTTC.

CDR3 sequence (DNA): TGTGCCTGGAGTGTACAGGCTAGCGGACTACCAAGCTCCTACGAGCAGTACTTC. This sequence encodes CAWSVQASGLPSSYEQYF. The chain uses TRBV30 and TRBJ2-7, with 7 bases lining up with TRBD2. Germline CDR1 reads GTSNPN; CDR2 reads SVGIG (reference sequence). Losses at the gene ends were 0 bases for V and 0 bases for J; bases not matched to a gene: 14. The CDR3 sequence is 18 residues long.

In this sample, this clone turned up once. The rearrangement uses TRBV7-9 and TRBJ2-2, with TRBD2 matching over 8 bases. CDR1 is SEHNR, CDR2 FQNEAQ, per germline (reference sequence). CDR3 length: 18 residues. With V trimmed by 5 bases and J by 4 bases, 15 bases remained unmatched. The CDR3 DNA sequence: TGTGCCAGCAGCCTCCCCACTAAGCGGGAGCGGGCCACCGGGGAGCTGTTTTTT. Amino acid sequence: CASSLPTKRERATGELFF.

This clone was detected a few times. The V call is TRBV9, the J call TRBJ2-3; 11 bases line up with TRBD2. The CDR3 extends over 16 amino acids. The V segment lost 4 bases and the J segment 0 bases; nucleotides outside the gene matches: 4. CDR1 is SGDLS, CDR2 YYNGEE, per germline. The CDR3: CASSPRLAGSTDTQYF. DNA of the CDR3: TGTGCCAGCAGCCCCCGACTAGCGGGGAGCACAGATACGCAGTATTTT.

The rearrangement joins TRBV5-6 to TRBJ1-2, with D perhaps TRBD1 (5 bases). V lost 4 bases and J 3 bases, leaving 10 bases between the germline ends. The CDR3 has 13 residues. Germline loops: CDR1 SGHDT, CDR2 YYEEEE. The CDR3 loop is CASSPSRDYGYTF. CDR3 sequence (DNA): TGTGCCAGCAGCCCCTCCAGGGACTATGGCTACACCTTC.

The chain uses TRBV14 and TRBJ1-1; D ambiguous. From germline, CDR1 is SGHDN and CDR2 FVKESK. The CDR3 consists of 13 residues. The V end lost 1 base, the J end lost 0 bases, and 3 bases lay between the germline ends. The CDR3 spells CASSQALNTEAFF. The CDR3 coding sequence is TGTGCCAGCAGCCAAGCCTTGAACACTGAAGCTTTCTTT.

This clone has only one observation. The chain has TRBV30 and TRBJ2-4, with D perhaps matching TRBD2 (6 bases). The CDR3 totals 14 residues. Trimming stripped 4 bases from V and 1 base from J, with 11 bases between. The V gene's germline CDR1 is GTSNPN and CDR2 SVGIG (reference sequence). The CDR3 region has the DNA TGTGCCTGGAACGGGAGAGGTGCCAAAAACATTCAGTACTTC. This translates into CAWNGRGAKNIQYF.

The chain has TRBV5-1 and TRBJ2-2, with TRBD1 identical over 7 bases. V lost 4 bases and J lost 5; bases outside the gene matches: 8. In germline, CDR1 is SGHRS, CDR2 YFSETQ. The CDR3 is made up of 15 amino acids. CDR3: CASSRLTGRTGELFF. The CDR3 DNA follows: TGCGCCAGCAGCCGGTTGACAGGGAGAACCGGGGAGCTGTTTTTT.

This clone has more than one count but fewer than ten. The V gene is TRBV5-5, the J gene TRBJ1-6, with 9 bases that match TRBD1. The CDR3 totals 15 residues. V gave up 2 bases and J gave up 10 bases; unmatched junction bases: 7. Germline CDR1 and CDR2: SGHKS and YYEKEE (reference sequence). Written as DNA, the CDR3 is TGTGCCAGCAGCTTACAGGGGGCCCTTCGGTCACCCCTCCACTTT. It codes for CASSLQGALRSPLHF.

The J gene is TRBJ2-7, the V gene TRBV10-3; 7 bases agree with TRBD1. Germline assignment: CDR1 ENHRY and CDR2 SYGVKD. V gave up 0 bases and J gave up 0 bases; unmatched junction bases: 2. The CDR3 has 15 residues. The CDR3 sequence: CAISESGGRSYEQYF. For the CDR3, the DNA is TGTGCCATCAGTGAGTCAGGGGGCCGCTCCTACGAGCAGTACTTC.

This chain's CDR3 is CASGPPRDRGLTGELFF. CDR3 sequence (DNA): TGTGCCAGCGGGCCCCCCAGGGACAGGGGGCTCACCGGGGAGCTGTTTTTT. The genes are TRBV9 and TRBJ2-2, with 12 bases identical to TRBD1. The V segment lost 7 bases and the J segment 4 bases; nucleotides outside the gene matches: 11. The germline gives CDR1 SGDLS, CDR2 YYNGEE. This CDR3 region has 17 residues.

The rearrangement links TRBV4-3 to TRBJ2-7; 9 bases agree with TRBD1. In germline, CDR1 is LGHNA, CDR2 YSLEER. This CDR3 region has 17 residues. V dropped 0 bases and J dropped 4; count of bases not matched to a gene: 10. CDR3 sequence: CASSQDLPRDRAYEQYF. CDR3 sequence (DNA): TGCGCCAGCAGCCAAGACCTCCCCCGGGACAGGGCTTACGAGCAGTACTTC.